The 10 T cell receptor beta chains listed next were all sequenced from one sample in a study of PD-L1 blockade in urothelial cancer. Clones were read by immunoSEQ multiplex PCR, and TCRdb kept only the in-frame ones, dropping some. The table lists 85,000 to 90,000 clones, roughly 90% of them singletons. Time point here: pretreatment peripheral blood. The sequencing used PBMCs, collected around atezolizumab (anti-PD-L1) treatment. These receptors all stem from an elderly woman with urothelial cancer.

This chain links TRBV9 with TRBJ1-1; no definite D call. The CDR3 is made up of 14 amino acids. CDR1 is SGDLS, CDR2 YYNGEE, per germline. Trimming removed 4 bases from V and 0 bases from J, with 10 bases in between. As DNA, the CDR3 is TGTGCCAGCAGCCAACAGTCCATGAACACTGAAGCTTTCTTT. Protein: CASSQQSMNTEAFF.

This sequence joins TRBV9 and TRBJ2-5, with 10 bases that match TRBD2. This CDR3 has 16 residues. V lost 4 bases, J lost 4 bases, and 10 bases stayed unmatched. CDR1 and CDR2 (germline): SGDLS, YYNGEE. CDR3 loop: CASSPRQAGGSETQYF. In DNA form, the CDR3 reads TGTGCCAGCAGCCCCCGGCAAGCGGGAGGGTCAGAGACCCAGTACTTC.

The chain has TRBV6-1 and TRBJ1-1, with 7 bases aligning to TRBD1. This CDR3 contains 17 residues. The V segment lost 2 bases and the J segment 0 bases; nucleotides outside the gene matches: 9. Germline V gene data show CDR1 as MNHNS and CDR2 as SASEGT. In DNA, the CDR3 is TGTGCCAGCAGTGAAACAGGGGCCTGGGGAATGAACACTGAAGCTTTCTTT. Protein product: CASSETGAWGMNTEAFF.

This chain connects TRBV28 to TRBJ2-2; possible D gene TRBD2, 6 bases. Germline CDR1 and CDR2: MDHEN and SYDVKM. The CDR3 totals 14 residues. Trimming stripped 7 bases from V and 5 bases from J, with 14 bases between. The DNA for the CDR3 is TGTGCCAGCATCCAAGGAGGGGCTACCGGGGAGCTGTTTTTT. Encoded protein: CASIQGGATGELFF.

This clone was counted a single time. CDR3 amino acids: CAWSVRFKSWNQPQHF. The CDR3 bases are TGTGCCTGGAGTGTACGGTTTAAGTCTTGGAATCAGCCCCAGCATTTT. V is TRBV30 and J is TRBJ1-5; D unresolved. V lost 0 bases and J lost 4, with 16 bases in between. Germline loops: CDR1 GTSNPN, CDR2 SVGIG (reference sequence). The length of the CDR3 is 16 residues.

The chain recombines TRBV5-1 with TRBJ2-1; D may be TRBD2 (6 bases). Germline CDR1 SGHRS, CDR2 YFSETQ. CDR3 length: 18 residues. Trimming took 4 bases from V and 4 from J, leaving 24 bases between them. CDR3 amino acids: CASSPVGSGGGAYNEQFF. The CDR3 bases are TGCGCCAGCAGCCCCGTAGGTAGCGGAGGAGGGGCATACAATGAGCAGTTCTTC. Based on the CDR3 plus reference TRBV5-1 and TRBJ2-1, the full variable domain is KAGVTQTPRYLIKTRGQQVTLSCSPISGHRSVSWYQQTPGQGLQFLFEYFSETQRNKGNFPGRFSGRQFSNSRSEMNVSTLELGDSALYLCASSPVGSGGGAYNEQFFGPGTRLTVL.

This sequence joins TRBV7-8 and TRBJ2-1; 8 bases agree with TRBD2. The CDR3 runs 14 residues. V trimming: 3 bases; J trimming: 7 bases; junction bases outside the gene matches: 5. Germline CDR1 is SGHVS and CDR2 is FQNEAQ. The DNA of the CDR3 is TGTGCCAGCAGCTTCTCGGGAGGGCCGAATGAGCAGTTCTTC. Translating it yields CASSFSGGPNEQFF.

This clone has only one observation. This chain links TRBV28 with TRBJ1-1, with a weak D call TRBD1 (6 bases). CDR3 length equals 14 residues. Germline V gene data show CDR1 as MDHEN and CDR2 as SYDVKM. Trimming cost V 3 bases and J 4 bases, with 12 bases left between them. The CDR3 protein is CASSLWGQGTEAFF. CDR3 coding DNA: TGTGCCAGCAGTTTGTGGGGGCAGGGCACTGAAGCTTTCTTT.

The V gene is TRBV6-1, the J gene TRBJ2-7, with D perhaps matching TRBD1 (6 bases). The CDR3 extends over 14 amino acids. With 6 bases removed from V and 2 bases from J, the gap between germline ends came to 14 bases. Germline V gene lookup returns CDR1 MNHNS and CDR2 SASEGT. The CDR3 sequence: CASRADRLPYEQYF. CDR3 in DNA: TGTGCCAGCAGGGCCGACAGGCTCCCCTACGAGCAGTACTTC.

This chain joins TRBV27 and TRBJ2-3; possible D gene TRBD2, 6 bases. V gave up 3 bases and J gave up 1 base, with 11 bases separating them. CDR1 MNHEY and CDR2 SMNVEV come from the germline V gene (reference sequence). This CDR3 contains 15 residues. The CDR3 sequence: CASSFLASGTDTQYF. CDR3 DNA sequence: TGTGCCAGCAGTTTCCTAGCGTCGGGCACAGATACGCAGTATTTT.